This T cell receptor (beta chain) was profiled in a study of T cells expressing NK-cell markers. This CDR3 is built from 15 residues. The germline V gene has CDR1 DFQATT and CDR2 SNEGSKA (reference sequence). One entry per CDR3 protein, without DNA, is what TCRdb gives after re-calling the 5' RACE reads. The sample table sets out about 260,000 distinct CDR3 sequences. This TCR was sampled from a woman between 18 and 75 years old in good health. This sequence joins TRBV20-1 and TRBJ1-5. Sequencing was performed on blood T cells: a sorted CD56 or NKG2C T cell subset, CD4+ or CD8+ T cells, or bulk PBMC T cells (not recorded which). CDR3 sequence reads: CSAVLLRNSNQPQHF.